This entry is about one T cell receptor (beta chain). Its antigen remains unidentified. Some clones are missing from TCRdb's copy, which holds only in-frame ones; the method was immunoSEQ multiplex PCR. This sample has 150,000 or so clones, with about nine tenths found just once. The sample originates from a study of T cell responses to AZD1222 COVID-19 vaccine. Findings and caveats of the study: There were vaccine-associated CD4 TCRs across spike, dominant at 160-218 and 743-854. Spike-specific TCR breadth and depth both grew after two AZD1222 doses.

V was cut by 0 bases and J by 8 bases, with 6 bases left in between. CDR1 LGHNA and CDR2 YSLEER come from the germline V gene. The CDR3 covers 12 residues. The receptor's source is an adult in good health. This chain uses TRBV4-3 with TRBJ2-3; D gene ambiguous. This specimen consisted of peripheral blood, obtained on day 0 of AZD1222 vaccination. The CDR3 reads CASSQDLVTQYF. CDR3 coding DNA: TGCGCCAGCAGCCAAGATCTGGTTACGCAGTATTTT.